The rows below give T cell receptor beta chains drawn from one sample of a study of blood T cell repertoires in COVID-19. The assay was immunoSEQ multiplex PCR, and TCRdb's table has in-frame clones only and misses some. Here the sample spans some 320,000 clones, approximately 88% being singletons. Sequenced material: peripheral blood. These receptor sequences come from a woman between 25 and 40 years old who had recovered from COVID-19. CDR3s leave out the opening cysteine and the closing phenylalanine or tryptophan. The D gene is left open where the match is weak.

D: NA; V: TRBV27; CDR3: ASSLTGEGTYEQY
D: TRBD1; V: TRBV4-3; CDR3: ASSQILDRGDYEQY
D: TRBD1; V: TRBV7-8; CDR3: ASSLRTGSINTIY
D: TRBD1; V: TRBV5-1; CDR3: ASSLDRGQDQPQH
D: TRBD1; V: TRBV11-2; CDR3: ASSSRGQAYEQY
D: NA; V: TRBV9; CDR3: ATQGPNTGELF
D: NA; V: TRBV27; CDR3: ASSSGAYEQY
D: TRBD2; V: TRBV5-4; CDR3: ASSAPSGETQY
D: NA; V: TRBV2; CDR3: ASSDSSDKGSPLH
D: NA; V: TRBV19; CDR3: ASSIRPGGNYEQY
D: NA; V: TRBV13; CDR3: ASSLLRYTEAF
D: TRBD1; V: TRBV7-9; CDR3: ASSPDRGHQH
D: NA; V: TRBV12-5; CDR3: ASGLAVRGDEQF
D: NA; V: TRBV7-3; CDR3: ASSLQGGSTDTQY
D: TRBD1; V: TRBV19; CDR3: ASSISATGYNSPLH
D: NA; V: TRBV5-5; CDR3: ASAAGPGYEQY
D: TRBD1; V: TRBV5-4; CDR3: ASSQGQGEEQY
D: TRBD1; V: TRBV7-9; CDR3: ASSSQDRASGAF
D: NA; V: TRBV5-6; CDR3: ASSLISGSNTEAF
D: TRBD2; V: TRBV3-1/TRBV3-2; CDR3: ASSHPPAGGYNEQF
D: NA; V: TRBV5-4; CDR3: ASSRDNSYNEQF
D: NA; V: TRBV27; CDR3: ASSPSRINTGELF
D: NA; V: TRBV15; CDR3: ATGIGYTEAF
D: NA; V: TRBV3-1/TRBV3-2; CDR3: ASSLQETQY
D: NA; V: TRBV28; CDR3: ASSKGDIMRKLF
D: NA; V: TRBV19; CDR3: ASRRTVNYGYT
D: TRBD2; V: TRBV3-1/TRBV3-2; CDR3: ASSRASGVTLETQY
D: NA; V: TRBV6-5; CDR3: ATWDGTIQSKVQY
D: TRBD1; V: TRBV6-2/TRBV6-3; CDR3: ASSSGTGASPLH
D: NA; V: TRBV10-1; CDR3: ASSEPGRTQETQY
D: NA; V: TRBV29-1; CDR3: SVDHSGYGYT
D: TRBD1; V: TRBV4-3; CDR3: ASSPGQGRGYT
D: NA; V: TRBV29-1; CDR3: SVVPEADTQY
D: TRBD1; V: TRBV2; CDR3: ASSEGGTGGRGYT
D: NA; V: TRBV3-1/TRBV3-2; CDR3: ASSQDVGQSSGANVLT
D: TRBD1; V: TRBV5-1; CDR3: ASSWDRADDDGYT
D: TRBD1; V: TRBV30; CDR3: AWRRDRRNTEAF
D: NA; V: TRBV28; CDR3: ASSFIRQPQH
D: NA; V: TRBV19; CDR3: ASSSLLYNEQF
D: NA; V: TRBV30; CDR3: AWSPIQATEAF
D: TRBD1; V: TRBV5-1; CDR3: ASSRSGGRDTGELF
D: NA; V: TRBV18; CDR3: ASSPVEVFGYT